A selection of T cell receptor beta chains follows, all from one sample in a study of T cells after posttransplantation cyclophosphamide. Produced via immunoSEQ multiplex PCR; TCRdb's table is partial and in-frame only. There are about 5,500 clones in the sample, none observed a single time. The sample was PBMCs, taken after allogeneic stem cell transplant with posttransplant cyclophosphamide. The receptors come from a male patient between 55 and 70 years old who received an allogeneic stem cell transplant from a related donor, was CMV-positive, and had no GVHD. Some T cells may originate from the graft donor. Both conserved end residues are part of each CDR3. The D gene is left open where the match is weak. The size of a clone is reported for some rows only, either as once, few or many, or as a class for expanded clones.

d_gene	abundance	v_gene	j_gene	CDR3nt	CDR3aa
TRBD2	-	TRBV7-2	TRBJ2-1	TGTGCCAGCAGCCGCCCCCTAGCGGGGAGTTACAATGAGCAGTTCTTC	CASSRPLAGSYNEQFF
-	many	TRBV11-3	TRBJ2-7	TGTGCCAGCAGCTTCCCCGGGGAATGGGACGAGCAGTACTTC	CASSFPGEWDEQYF
-	many	TRBV28	TRBJ1-4	TGTGCCAGCAACCCCAGGCAGGTCGGAAAACTGTTTTTT	CASNPRQVGKLFF
-	many	TRBV4-1	TRBJ1-2	TGCGCCAGCACCAAAATCGCCGGGAGCGGATATGGCTACACCTTC	CASTKIAGSGYGYTF
-	few	TRBV5-6	TRBJ1-1	TGTGCCAGCAGCTTGGAGGCCAGGGTGGGCCGGAACACTGAAGCTTTCTTT	CASSLEARVGRNTEAFF
-	few	TRBV4-2	TRBJ2-7	TGTGCCAGCAGCCAAGATGGGCGCACCTCCTACGAGCAGTACTTC	CASSQDGRTSYEQYF
-	many	TRBV28	TRBJ1-2	TGTGCCAGCAGCTTTGGTGGGCAGGGATTGGGCTATGGCTACACCTTC	CASSFGGQGLGYGYTF
-	few	TRBV7-2	TRBJ1-5	TGTGCCAGCAGCTCCCGAGCAGGGGAGGGGAATCAGCCCCAGCATTTT	CASSSRAGEGNQPQHF
-	many	TRBV28	TRBJ2-7	TGTGCCAGCAGGCCCTATGGGGGGGGCCAGTACGAGCAGTACTTC	CASRPYGGGQYEQYF
-	many	TRBV5-1	TRBJ1-3	TGCGCCAGCAGCTTGGACACCACGCGGGGAAACACCATATATTTT	CASSLDTTRGNTIYF
TRBD2	medium-sized	TRBV5-1	TRBJ2-1	TGCGCCAGCCGCCAGGGACTAGCGGGATTCTACAATGAGCAGTTCTTC	CASRQGLAGFYNEQFF
-	-	TRBV21-1	TRBJ1-4	TGTGCCAGCAGCAAATTGTGGTGTGTGGGGGACAGGGGTAATGAAAAACTGTTTTTT	CASSKLWCVGDRGNEKLFF
-	-	TRBV6-5	TRBJ1-1	TGTGCCAGCACCCCGAGGCGCGGGGTTGGTGAAGCTTTCTTT	CASTPRRGVGEAFF
TRBD2	many	TRBV6-6	TRBJ2-1	TGTGCCAGCAGTACTAAACGGGGGGGCTACAATGAGCAGTTCTTC	CASSTKRGGYNEQFF
TRBD1	few	TRBV30	TRBJ2-1	TGTGCCTGGAATCAACGGAACAGGGGGGTTTATGAGCAGTTCTTC	CAWNQRNRGVYEQFF
-	many	TRBV6-1	TRBJ2-7	TGTGCCAGCAGTCCCTACCGGGACTCAGCCTACGAGCAGTACTTC	CASSPYRDSAYEQYF
-	many	TRBV4-2	TRBJ2-1	TGTGCCAGCAGCCAAGAGGGACTCGGCTCCTACAATGAGCAGTTCTTC	CASSQEGLGSYNEQFF
-	many	TRBV27	TRBJ1-1	TGTGCCAGCAGTATACAACAGGGTACTGAAGCTTTCTTT	CASSIQQGTEAFF
-	-	TRBV30	TRBJ2-7	TGTGCCTGGGCCGGGGAGGCCTACGAGCAGTACTTC	CAWAGEAYEQYF
-	few	TRBV28	TRBJ2-3	TGTGCCGTACAGGGGAGGTTTCGGGCAGATACGCAGTATTTT	CAVQGRFRADTQYF
TRBD1	-	TRBV6-1	TRBJ2-7	TGTGCCACGGGGCGGGACAGGGCCAACGAGCAGTACTTC	CATGRDRANEQYF
TRBD2	many	TRBV6-1	TRBJ2-1	TGTGCCAGCAGTGAATCCCTCTGGCTAGCGGGAAACAATGAGCAGTTCTTC	CASSESLWLAGNNEQFF
-	few	TRBV27	TRBJ1-4	TGTGCCAGCAGTTTATCGATATCTCTGGGAGGGCGTGCTAATGAAAAACTGTTTTTT	CASSLSISLGGRANEKLFF
TRBD1	many	TRBV2	TRBJ1-6	TGTGCCAGCCTTGGACAGGGAAGGAATTCACCCCTCCACTTT	CASLGQGRNSPLHF
TRBD1	many	TRBV2	TRBJ1-1	TGTGCCAGTCAGGGGGGCACTGAAGCTTTCTTT	CASQGGTEAFF
TRBD2	-	TRBV7-3	TRBJ2-1	TGTGCCAGCCAACCAGCGGGGGCAAACAATGAGCAGTTCTTC	CASQPAGANNEQFF
TRBD1	many	TRBV29-1	TRBJ1-2	TGCAGCGTTGAGGGGACAGGGGAAAGCTATGGCTACACCTTC	CSVEGTGESYGYTF
-	many	TRBV28	TRBJ2-3	TGTGCCAGCAATTTTCCCCCTCTAGGGGTGAAAAGCACAGATACGCAGTATTTT	CASNFPPLGVKSTDTQYF
-	few	TRBV9	TRBJ2-7	TGTGCCAGCAGCGTAGGTGGGGGGAGGTCCTACGAGCAGTACTTC	CASSVGGGRSYEQYF
TRBD2	-	TRBV4-2	TRBJ2-5	TGTGCCAGCAGCCAAGACCTCAAGCGGGGGGGACACCAAGAGACCCAGTACTTC	CASSQDLKRGGHQETQYF
TRBD1	-	TRBV7-9	TRBJ1-6	TGTGCCAGCAGCCGGGGACAGGTGTGGGGGGGTAATTCACCCCTCCACTTT	CASSRGQVWGGNSPLHF
TRBD1	few	TRBV9	TRBJ2-7	TGTGCCAGCAGCGGCACGGGACAGTCCTACGAAGAGCAGTACTTC	CASSGTGQSYEEQYF
-	many	TRBV10-2	TRBJ2-2	TGCGCCAGCAGCGCGGGACCCTCAGGCGGGGAGCTGTTTTTT	CASSAGPSGGELFF
-	many	TRBV28	TRBJ1-5	TGTGCCAGCAGTTTCGCAGGGGTCAAAGTAGGGCCCCAGCATTTT	CASSFAGVKVGPQHF
-	many	TRBV18	TRBJ1-5	TGTGCCAGCTCACCGACAGGCTTGAGAAATCAGCCCCAGCATTTT	CASSPTGLRNQPQHF
TRBD2	-	TRBV7-9	TRBJ2-7	TGTGCCAGCAGCTTGGACGGACTAGCCTACGAGCAGTACTTC	CASSLDGLAYEQYF
-	-	TRBV30	TRBJ1-2	TGTGCCTGGAGTCCAGGAACTTCTTCCTATGGCTACACCTTC	CAWSPGTSSYGYTF
TRBD1	many	TRBV28	TRBJ2-4	TGTGCCAGCAGGGGGGACAGGAGGAACATTCAGTACTTC	CASRGDRRNIQYF
-	many	TRBV2	TRBJ1-1	TGTGCCAGCAAGATACAGGGGAACACTGAAGCTTTCTTT	CASKIQGNTEAFF
-	-	TRBV27	TRBJ2-3	TGTGCCAGCAGTTTTTACAGGGACACAGATACGCAGTATTTT	CASSFYRDTDTQYF
TRBD1	many	TRBV7-9	TRBJ2-2	TGTGCCAGCAGCTCACGGACAGGGGTCACCGGGGAGCTGTTTTTT	CASSSRTGVTGELFF